This entry describes one T cell receptor (beta chain). This clone was observed a few times. Its antigen specificity is not known. Base qualities are not recorded, but no much larger clone differs from it by a single base. These data are taken from a study of cytomegalovirus exposure and HLA in healthy donors (dated by TCRdb to 2017 to 2019). With respect to the entire study: In an earlier analysis of 587 of the donors, around 300 Gb of sequence data and 117 million unique TCR beta sequences from about 179 million T cells were reported. Typing coverage varied by locus: roughly 629-640 donors for A, B, C, DRB1 and DQB1; approximately 520 for DQA1; about 600 for DPA1; approximately 470 for DPB1. Several DR-DQ haplotypes were treated as single units for association and clustering because of strong linkage in the cohort. Alongside the repertoire data, information on donor age, sex, ethnicity and CMV serostatus was compiled. The study used immunosequencing to profile the T cell repertoires of hundreds of subjects and linked those repertoires to cytomegalovirus serostatus. In addition to the first cohort of roughly 670 subjects, a separate validation cohort of approximately 130 different subjects was used. In a later analysis, previously published TCR beta repertoires from some 640 donors were re-analyzed and high-resolution HLA genotyping was added so that TCR occurrence patterns could be studied. Every repertoire in the discovery cohort had been generated on one and the same sequencing platform. In a later genetic analysis, genome-wide SNP genotypes for about three fifths of the roughly 670 donors were used, and that subset was treated as a discovery cohort. The aim of the study was to test whether cataloging public T cell receptors could identify signatures of past pathogen exposure. An earlier analysis of 500 to 750 of the donors applied high-throughput TCR beta sequencing to assess whether each TCR beta V gene segment acted as functional or pseudogenic. Of the roughly 400 genotyped donors, approximately 83% fell in the genetic ancestry cluster associated with self-reported Caucasian donors. Both class I and class II loci were covered by HLA typing, at four-digit resolution. The study combined high-throughput TCR immunosequencing, statistical association of individual TCRs with disease status, and machine learning to predict cytomegalovirus infection status. Across around 400 genotyped donors of the cohort, an average of about 240,000 unique TCR beta nucleotide sequences per donor were sequenced, and 15% to 20% of those sequences were non-productive. The later analysis used no new phenotypic data to find candidate immune exposures, relying instead on TCR beta sequences and their occurrence across donors. An early release that covered 500 to 800 HLA-typed donors contained around 300 gigabases of sequencing data and 80 million or so unique TCR sequences.

The cohort comprised some 680 healthy bone marrow donors. At the time of sampling, every cohort member was nominally healthy, though immune exposures that went unrecorded were likely present. The donor tested CMV seropositive, placing the donor among the 289 seropositive members of the cohort. Every donor gave a peripheral blood sample, and the peripheral blood mononuclear cells from that sample were used for TCR beta sequencing. The Qiagen DNeasy Blood Extraction Kit was used to extract genomic DNA from the blood cell samples. The full study reports these points: It was suggested by the authors that the approach could potentially be generalized to other disease states and immunological phenotypes. In a later genetic analysis, fewer N-insertions in productive TCRs were reported among donors in an Asian-associated ancestry cluster than the roughly 700-donor mean. About 17 rarely observed V segments, including chromosome 9 orphons, were excluded from the earlier analysis of some 590 of the donors because counts were too low. The presence/absence analyses assumed that sequencing depth was roughly uniform across donors, and that assumption may not be true. In vitro tests confirmed that three of the cytomegalovirus-associated TCR beta chains recognize cytomegalovirus antigens. An earlier analysis of approximately 600 of the donors showed that most TCR beta V segments appeared in productive rearrangements either about 87% or about 30% of the time, which broadly matched IMGT annotations. When HLA alleles, especially DR and DQ, strongly co-occurred, TCR associations were difficult to assign to individual alleles. Correlated functional status among segregating V segments might reflect linkage disequilibrium, but an unknown experimental factor could not be ruled out. In a later genetic analysis, a missense DCLRE1C variant was associated with V-gene and J-gene trimming of TCR beta chains, and the association was replicated in an independent cohort. In a later analysis, TCR association rates were found to vary across HLA loci, with the most associated TCRs seen for DRB1 alleles and the fewest for HLA-C alleles. Compared with equally common non-associated chains, HLA-associated TCR beta chains in a later analysis were more clonally expanded and had lower generation probabilities. A later analysis reported that several top co-occurrence clusters appeared linked to parvovirus B19, influenza, CMV and Epstein-Barr virus. The 87-base-pair reads could not distinguish some IMGT-functional V segments, including TRBV6-2 and TRBV6-3, so those segments were excluded. The study listed 150 to 200 TCR beta chains as associated with cytomegalovirus. Most TCR sequences were observed very rarely across donors, whereas some public TCRs were present in many individuals. The classifier was reported to diagnose cytomegalovirus status with high specificity and sensitivity in both the original cohort and the validation cohort. A later analysis associated about 17,000 TCR beta sequences with specific HLA alleles at a false discovery rate of 0.05. A further reported finding was that TCR beta sequences accurately predicted the HLA-A and HLA-B alleles for most subjects in the first cohort. Most CMV-associated TCR beta chains appeared to be HLA-restricted in a later analysis, and the HLA associations seemed to be driven largely by CMV exposure. Because HLA typing was missing for some donors at each locus, association tests included only the typed subset. For the cohort, immune exposure information was limited to CMV serostatus. This cohort had only TCR beta chains sequenced, and the lack of alpha or paired-chain data limited which features could be detected. A cluster of highly shared sequence variants was judged likely to be a technical artifact of the sequencing pipeline.

Libraries were constructed by the immunoSEQ multiplex PCR assay. For the multiplex PCR, a mixture combining 60 forward primers for TCR Vbeta segments and 13 reverse primers for TCR Jbeta segments was used. A multiplex PCR assay on genomic DNA amplified the CDR3 region of rearranged TCR beta genes. On the Illumina HiSeq System, the amplified TCR beta libraries were sequenced as 87-base-pair reads. The paper's processing steps were these. A later analysis counted approximately 84 million unique TCR beta chains across the 690 or so repertoires, and roughly 9.9 million of these chains were shared by at least two donors. Raw reads were error-corrected and collapsed into unique sequences by a nearest-neighbor algorithm in which closely related sequences were merged to remove PCR and sequencing errors. Alignment of CDR3 sequences to IMGT reference sequences was used to assign V, D and J gene segments. For a sequence to be retained, a match of at least six nucleotides was required to both a V gene segment and a J gene segment. A rearrangement was called productive if the CDR3 had no stop codons and remained in frame with V and J, and every other rearrangement was called non-productive. Following IMGT convention, CDR3 was defined as the stretch from the second conserved V-encoded cysteine to the conserved J-encoded phenylalanine. Sequences without an unambiguous match to a single V gene segment were excluded from the earlier analysis of several hundred of the donors. In an earlier analysis of 450 to 750 of the donors, a V segment was called functional when productive rearrangements were above 56.7%, and segregating when the standard deviation between donors exceeded 5%. A statistical classification framework was built for diagnosing cytomegalovirus status from the catalog of TCR beta chain sequences. In a later analysis, TCR nucleotide sequences were compared against IMGT/GENE-DB human TR gene sequences so that V and J genes could be assigned. The TCRdist pipeline was used in a later analysis to assign CDR3 sequences and most-parsimonious VDJ recombination scenarios. In a later analysis, every TCR beta chain was defined by the combination of its CDR3 amino acid sequence and its V-gene family, and reads without a unique V-gene family were dropped. In a later analysis, 500 to 650 highly shared, low-generation-probability nucleotide sequences were removed to address suspected cross-contamination and a sequencing artifact. A later analysis calculated a clonal expansion index for each public chain from normalized within-repertoire ranks of inferred template counts. A later analysis computed generation probabilities with a VDJ recombination model fitted to out-of-frame rearrangements, and checked the results against IGoR. A later analysis scored TCR-TCR, TCR-HLA and TCR-CMV co-occurrence with hypergeometric tests, applying a repertoire-size bias correction to TCR pairs. In a later analysis, false discovery rates were estimated by permuting HLA or CMV assignments 20 times. A later analysis grouped co-occurring TCRs with DBSCAN, adding TCRdist sequence similarity when clustering within HLA-allele-positive subsets. Co-occurrence clustering excluded repertoires with fewer than 30,000 or more than 120,000 public chains, plus five with anomalous nucleotide sharing. TCRdb carries this immuneACCESS record with in-frame sequences only. Its versions omit some clonotypes, under half of them owing to an unresolved V gene in the studies checked, with the rest unexplained. The DNA was the basis for D and trimming; V, J and clone size are from that table. The sample contains some 100,000 clones, 75% to 85% of them found a single time. In total, the top ten clones hold just under 4% of the sample.

The CDR3 runs 17 residues from the cysteine to the phenylalanine. Just CDR3 DNA is preserved here, 51 bases in frame from base 1. According to the germline V gene (reference sequence), CDR1 reads SEHNR and CDR2 reads FQNEAQ. V is pared back by 4 bases and J by 0 bases, with 16 bases lying between the germline termini. The receptor chain draws on TRBV7-9 and TRBJ1-3, with a weak D call of TRBD1 (6 bases match). The TCR comes from a woman aged 45-65 years in good health and CMV-seropositive. The sample was PBMCs. The nucleotides read TGTGCCAGCAGCTCCTCCTCCACAGGGCTCTCTGGAAACACCATATATTTT. This sequence encodes CASSSSSTGLSGNTIYF.